The subject of this entry is one TCR beta chain. The data belong to a study of T cells expressing NK-cell markers. The CDR3 runs to 15 residues. Looked up from germline, CDR1 is KGHDR and CDR2 is SFDVKD. TCRdb reprocessed the 5' RACE reads and stores each CDR3 protein as one record, lacking DNA. The specimen's table records fewer than 300,000 distinct CDR3 sequences. Input material: blood T cells: a sorted CD56 or NKG2C T cell subset, CD4+ or CD8+ T cells, or bulk PBMC T cells (not recorded which). This receptor was obtained from a woman between 18 and 69 years old in good health. This sequence joins TRBV24-1 and TRBJ2-2; the D gene TCRdb calls, TRBD1, cannot be checked with no DNA. The CDR3 spells CATSDPGPYTGELFF.